Listed below are T cell receptor beta chains from one sample, sequenced in a study of prognosis after radiotherapy for stage I lung cancer. MiXCR was run by TCRdb on the multiplex PCR reads, yielding one entry per CDR3 protein. The sample lists 20,000 to 25,000 distinct CDR3 sequences; 35% to 45% were seen once. The sample in question was PBMCs, obtained before or after stereotactic body radiation therapy (not recorded which). The receptors were gathered from a donor over 45 with non-small cell lung cancer. The CDR3 runs from the conserved cysteine through the conserved F or W. D genes are given only for firm matches.

CDR3 length | V gene | D gene | CDR3 protein
15 | TRBV13 | . | CASSPRTDNTDTQYF
16 | TRBV6-2/TRBV6-3 | . | CASSYPIGAGNNEAFF
15 | TRBV4-1 | . | CASSQDPSGIYGYTF
15 | TRBV16 | . | CASSPGTSNTGELFF
16 | TRBV5-6 | TRBD2 | CASSLAGLAGLETQYF
14 | TRBV7-9 | . | CASSLDVAGQTVYF
15 | TRBV7-8 | TRBD1 | CASSVHRGWGTEAFF
15 | TRBV19 | . | CASKIGASSGNTIYF
14 | TRBV19 | TRBD1 | CASKELQGVYGYTF
13 | TRBV24-1 | . | CATSDSDAYEQYF
14 | TRBV24-1 | . | CATSGGGGNQPQHF
16 | TRBV4-1 | TRBD2 | CASSREAGAGGNEQFF
14 | TRBV28 | TRBD1 | CASDGTGVTGELFF
11 | TRBV28 | . | CASSLRFEAFF
15 | TRBV12-3/TRBV12-4 | . | CASGRSTSYNSPLHF
13 | TRBV20-1 | TRBD1 | CSAVDRGGSPLHF
15 | TRBV6-1 | TRBD1 | CASSPWGQGTFEQYF
15 | TRBV19 | . | CASSPQTGYNSPLHF
14 | TRBV10-2 | . | CASSESRGPYEQYF
17 | TRBV7-8 | . | CASSITSGSSLGNEQFF
14 | TRBV6-1 | . | CASSLGHYYQPQHF
15 | TRBV5-1 | TRBD2 | CASSPSGSRTDTQYF
12 | TRBV2 | . | CASTRGTGELFF
15 | TRBV10-3 | TRBD2 | CAISDGGERIDIQYF
13 | TRBV4-1 | . | CASSQSPNTEAFF
16 | TRBV20-1 | TRBD1 | CSASPGTGSANYGYTF
14 | TRBV20-1 | . | CSASAPTDLWEQYF
16 | TRBV6-4 | . | CASRLAGGAIGNEQFF
15 | TRBV6-2/TRBV6-3 | . | CDSSDGSTRSYEQYF
15 | TRBV5-4 | TRBD1 | CASSSGTGTYNEQFF
15 | TRBV4-1 | TRBD2 | CASAFLAGENYEQYF
13 | TRBV4-3 | . | CASRGSGGYGYTF
14 | TRBV6-1 | . | CASSAPGFTYYQYF
13 | TRBV29-1 | . | CSAGGGIADTQYF
15 | TRBV9 | . | CASGGGQSGNYGYTF
15 | TRBV6-4 | . | CASSDSPGSTGELFF
16 | TRBV4-2 | TRBD2 | CASSQSGAAGVETQYF
14 | TRBV5-8 | . | CASSFSVGANEQFF
15 | TRBV5-1 | TRBD2 | CASSLGLEAADTQYF
14 | TRBV28 | . | CASASVGPTYEQYF
16 | TRBV5-1 | TRBD2 | CASSFLAGDGYNEQFF